These 29 T cell receptor beta chains were all obtained from the same sample, sequenced in a study of cytomegalovirus exposure and HLA in healthy donors. The PCR used 60 Vbeta and 13 Jbeta primers. Sequencing was performed with immunoSEQ multiplex PCR; in TCRdb, only in-frame clones are kept and a portion is missing. The sample has roughly 300,000 clones; 80% to 90% are singletons. The source material was PBMCs. The receptors come from a middle-aged man in good health and CMV-seropositive.

The rearrangement joins TRBV18 to TRBJ2-1, with 7 bases aligning to TRBD1. V dropped 5 bases and J dropped 3; count of bases not matched to a gene: 4. CDR3 size: 14 residues. Germline V gene data show CDR1 as KGHSH and CDR2 as LQKENI. The CDR3 protein is CASSDRAGYNEQFF. The CDR3 bases are TGTGCCAGCTCAGACAGGGCGGGCTACAATGAGCAGTTCTTC.

The CDR3 region is CASSPVEGPYGYTF. CDR3 nucleotides: TGTGCCAGCAGCCCCGTGGAGGGTCCCTATGGCTACACCTTC. This chain connects TRBV7-9 to TRBJ1-2; D remains ambiguous. The V gene's germline CDR1 is SEHNR and CDR2 FQNEAQ (reference sequence). This CDR3 is built from 14 residues. The V end lost 5 bases, the J end lost 4 bases, and 14 bases lay between the germline ends.

This clone was detected once. V gene TRBV7-9 combines with J gene TRBJ2-7, with D possibly matching TRBD2 (5 bases). The ends were cut back, 5 bases at V and 4 bases at J, with 18 bases in the middle. The CDR3 extends over 15 amino acids. Looked up from germline, CDR1 is SEHNR and CDR2 is FQNEAQ (reference sequence). The CDR3 bases are TGTGCCAGCAGCCCTCGCGGGTGGCAACGTTACGAGCAGTACTTC. Amino acids: CASSPRGWQRYEQYF.

V is TRBV14 and J is TRBJ2-5, with D unclear. The germline CDR1 and CDR2 sequences are SGHDN and FVKESK. The V gene lost 0 bases and the J gene lost 5 bases, with 13 bases spanning the gap. This CDR3 has 15 residues. CDR3 loop: CASSQDLRRSETQYF. The CDR3 DNA reads TGTGCCAGCAGCCAAGATTTGCGGAGATCGGAGACCCAGTACTTC.

The chain links TRBV6-6 to TRBJ1-5; the D gene is possibly TRBD1 (5 bases). This CDR3 is built from 14 residues. From germline, CDR1 is MNHNY and CDR2 SVGAGI (reference sequence). The ends were cut back, 2 bases at V and 4 bases at J, with 9 bases in the middle. CDR3 nucleotides: TGTGCCAGCAGTTACATATCAGGGAATCAGCCCCAGCATTTT. Its protein is CASSYISGNQPQHF.

CDR3 residues: CASSQDQGQATDTQYF. Written as DNA, the CDR3 is TGCGCCAGCAGCCAAGATCAGGGACAGGCCACAGATACGCAGTATTTT. This sequence joins TRBV4-3 and TRBJ2-3; TRBD1 matches 8 bases. The CDR3 runs 16 residues. CDR1 LGHNA and CDR2 YSLEER come from the germline V gene. J was trimmed by 2 bases and V by 0 bases; bases with no gene match: 4.

The chain couples TRBV28 to TRBJ2-7, with a possible D match to TRBD2 (6 bases). Germline V gene data show CDR1 as MDHEN and CDR2 as SYDVKM. Trimming left V 2 bases short and J 1 base short, with 12 bases between. CDR3 length equals 15 residues. CDR3 in amino acids: CASSLPREVSYEQYF. CDR3 bases: TGTGCCAGCAGTTTACCTAGGGAGGTGTCCTACGAGCAGTACTTC.

The chain carries TRBV19 and TRBJ2-1, with 9 bases lining up with TRBD2. Trimming cost V 1 base and J 2 bases; bases outside gene matches: 6. This CDR3 contains 17 residues. Germline CDR1 and CDR2: LNHDA and SQIVND (reference sequence). CDR3 protein: CASSIGRLAGPYNEQFF. CDR3 sequence (DNA): TGTGCCAGTAGTATAGGTCGGCTAGCGGGACCCTACAATGAGCAGTTCTTC.

In its sample, this clone was seen once. This chain uses TRBV27 with TRBJ2-7; TRBD2 matches 9 bases. The CDR3 length is 14 residues. From germline, CDR1 is MNHEY and CDR2 SMNVEV (reference sequence). The junction had 5 bases not matched to a gene; V was cut back by 5 bases and J by 3 bases. CDR3 residues: CASSSGGQIYEQYF. CDR3 coding DNA: TGTGCCAGCAGTAGCGGGGGGCAGATCTACGAGCAGTACTTC.

This sequence joins TRBV5-4 and TRBJ2-7, with 7 positions matching TRBD2. The CDR3 is 13 amino acids. Germline lookup yields CDR1 SGHNT and CDR2 YYREEE (reference sequence). With V trimmed by 2 bases and J by 6 bases, 5 bases remained unmatched. The CDR3 nucleotides read TGTGCCAGCAGCTTCAGCAGGGAGGGCGAGCAGTACTTC. This sequence encodes CASSFSREGEQYF.

V and J are TRBV28 and TRBJ1-5; a weak D match, TRBD1 (6 bases). The CDR3 runs to 16 residues. V shed 6 bases and J shed 0 bases, with 15 bases lying between them. The germline gives CDR1 MDHEN, CDR2 SYDVKM. CDR3 in amino acids: CASSVPGANSNQPQHF. CDR3 nucleotide sequence: TGTGCCAGCAGCGTCCCAGGGGCGAATAGCAATCAGCCCCAGCATTTT.

CDR3 coding DNA: TGTGCCACCAGCAGGGACGCTAGCGGGAGCTATGAGCAGTTCTTC. Translated: CATSRDASGSYEQFF. The chain has TRBV15 and TRBJ2-1; the match to TRBD2 covers 10 bases. J lost 8 bases, V lost 3 bases, and 7 bases had no gene match. Germline CDR1 and CDR2: LNHNV and YYDKDF (reference sequence). The CDR3 is 15 amino acids.

This sequence joins TRBV28 and TRBJ1-4; D is undetermined. The CDR3 has 14 amino acids. Per germline, CDR1 MDHEN and CDR2 SYDVKM. Trimming pared 5 bases from V and 5 bases from J, leaving 12 bases between. CDR3 residues: CASSRVSSNEKLFF. CDR3 coding DNA: TGTGCCAGCAGTCGTGTCTCAAGCAATGAAAAACTGTTTTTT.

The chain carries TRBV14 and TRBJ2-1, with TRBD2 as a possible D gene (7 bases). The CDR3 sequence is 20 residues long. Looked up from germline, CDR1 is SGHDN and CDR2 is FVKESK. Trimming left V 3 bases short and J 9 bases short, with 33 bases between. CDR3 nucleotides: TGTGCCAGCAGCCATTTTCCAGAATGGGCAGGGGCTGCGGGAGTGGCTGAGCAGTTCTTC. Translated: CASSHFPEWAGAAGVAEQFF.

The rearrangement links TRBV27 to TRBJ2-2; 9 bases line up with TRBD2. The ends lost 6 bases at V and 2 bases at J; junction bases unmatched: 7. Germline-derived CDR1 and CDR2 are MNHEY and SMNVEV (reference sequence). CDR3 length: 16 residues. CDR3 residues: CASRRGTSTNTGELFF. The CDR3 coding sequence is TGTGCCAGCAGACGGGGGACTAGCACAAACACCGGGGAGCTGTTTTTT.

The chain combines TRBV7-9 with TRBJ1-2; D is undetermined. The CDR3 has 12 amino acids. The V gene's germline CDR1 is SEHNR and CDR2 FQNEAQ (reference sequence). V was clipped by 3 bases and J by 9 bases, with 11 bases between them. Here the CDR3 reads CASSFGVNSYTF. CDR3 DNA sequence: TGTGCCAGCAGCTTCGGGGTGAATAGCTACACCTTC.

This chain uses TRBV7-8 with TRBJ2-7, with TRBD2 matching over 10 bases. The ends lost 1 base at V and 4 bases at J; junction bases unmatched: 1. CDR1 and CDR2 (germline): SGHVS, FQNEAQ. This CDR3 is built from 14 residues. CDR3 bases: TGTGCCAGCAGCTTAGGACTAGCGGGTTACGAGCAGTACTTC. Amino acid sequence: CASSLGLAGYEQYF.

This CDR3 reads CASSRIAGGRSYNEQFF. Here the CDR3 DNA reads TGCGCCAGCAGCCGCATAGCGGGAGGACGGTCCTACAATGAGCAGTTCTTC. This sequence joins TRBV4-3 and TRBJ2-1; 10 bases are shared with TRBD2. The germline V gene encodes CDR1 LGHNA and CDR2 YSLEER. The CDR3 is 17 residues long. Trimming took 4 bases from V and 1 from J; bases not matched to a gene: 7.

The V and J genes are TRBV14 and TRBJ1-3, with D uncertain. Per the germline V gene, CDR1 is SGHDN and CDR2 is FVKESK. V was shortened by 4 bases and J by 0 bases, with 13 bases between the two germline ends. This CDR3 comprises 16 residues. The CDR3 nucleotides read TGTGCCAGCAGCCTTAGGCGGATCGACTCTGGAAACACCATATATTTT. Translated: CASSLRRIDSGNTIYF.

The chain carries TRBV18 and TRBJ1-5; 7 nucleotides align to TRBD1. The V gene's germline CDR1 is KGHSH and CDR2 LQKENI. The CDR3 extends over 15 amino acids. With 2 bases clipped from V and 1 base from J, the junction kept 2 bases outside the gene matches. The CDR3 is CASSPKGASNQPQHF. Written as DNA, the CDR3 is TGTGCCAGCTCACCAAAGGGGGCGAGCAATCAGCCCCAGCATTTT.

The chain is built from TRBV5-1 and TRBJ2-7, with 7 bases identical to TRBD1. The CDR3 length is 14 residues. CDR1 and CDR2 (germline): SGHRS, YFSETQ. The junction had 4 bases not matched to a gene; V was cut back by 2 bases and J by 2 bases. The CDR3 coding sequence is TGCGCCAGCAGCTTACTGACAGGGACCTACGAGCAGTACTTC. This sequence encodes CASSLLTGTYEQYF.

This chain links TRBV28 with TRBJ1-2; D not certain. Between the trimmed V and J ends, which lost 2 bases and 7 bases, there was a span of 5 bases. CDR3 length equals 11 residues. CDR1 MDHEN and CDR2 SYDVKM come from the germline V gene. CDR3 coding DNA: TGTGCCAGCAGTTTAGGGCCTGGCTACACCTTC. It encodes CASSLGPGYTF.

This chain uses TRBV28 with TRBJ1-3; 8 bases fit TRBD1. The germline V gene encodes CDR1 MDHEN and CDR2 SYDVKM. Germline trimming cut 5 bases from V and 2 bases from J; bases unmatched to any gene: 11. CDR3 size: 17 residues. CDR3 amino acids: CASSETGVEWTGNTIYF. The CDR3 region has the DNA TGTGCCAGCAGTGAGACAGGGGTGGAGTGGACTGGAAACACCATATATTTT.

The V gene is TRBV4-3, the J gene TRBJ2-5, with 11 bases aligning to TRBD1. With V trimmed by 1 base and J by 5 bases, 9 bases remained unmatched. CDR1 and CDR2 from the germline V gene are LGHNA and YSLEER. This CDR3 has 17 residues. This CDR3 reads CASSQGVGQGARETQYF. CDR3 nucleotide sequence: TGCGCCAGCAGCCAAGGAGTAGGACAGGGGGCCAGGGAGACCCAGTACTTC.

V is TRBV2 and J is TRBJ2-3; D unclear. The V gene lost 1 base and the J gene lost 0 bases, with 14 bases spanning the gap. Germline CDR1 reads SNHLY; CDR2 reads FYNNEI. This CDR3 has 17 amino acids. CDR3 coding DNA: TGTGCCAGCAGTGAAGATGGAGTTTCTCCTAGCACAGATACGCAGTATTTT. Translation: CASSEDGVSPSTDTQYF.

The genes are TRBV6-5 and TRBJ2-1; 8 bases line up with TRBD2. J lost 5 bases, V lost 5 bases, and 8 bases had no gene match. The germline V gene has CDR1 MNHEY and CDR2 SVGAGI. The CDR3 is 15 residues long. The CDR3, as DNA: TGTGCCAGCAGTCGAAGCGGGAGACGGGACAATGAGCAGTTCTTC. It translates to CASSRSGRRDNEQFF.

A remark on this clone: An end of the junction does not agree with germline; a read error may underlie this. The chain uses TRBV7-7 and TRBJ2-5; TRBD1 agrees at 9 bases. CDR1 SSHAT and CDR2 FNYEAQ come from the germline V gene (reference sequence). This CDR3 has 15 amino acids. DNA of the CDR3: TGTGCTAGCAGCTTAACAGGGGGCATGGGAGAGACCCAGTACTTC. This sequence encodes CASSLTGGMGETQYF.

V gene TRBV5-6 combines with J gene TRBJ2-2; D is perhaps TRBD1 (6 bases). Germline V gene data show CDR1 as SGHDT and CDR2 as YYEEEE. Trimming stripped 2 bases from V and 1 base from J, with 9 bases between. The CDR3 has 15 residues. In DNA form, the CDR3 reads TGTGCCAGCAGCTTAACAGGGCTGAACACCGGGGAGCTGTTTTTT. Its protein is CASSLTGLNTGELFF.

The chain is built from TRBV27 and TRBJ1-5, with 7 bases identical to TRBD1. This CDR3 region has 15 residues. Germline V CDR1 and CDR2: MNHEY, SMNVEV (reference sequence). V dropped 5 bases and J dropped 4; count of bases not matched to a gene: 8. CDR3 DNA sequence: TGTGCCAGCAGTGCTCCAGGGGGTGGAAATCAGCCCCAGCATTTT. It specifies CASSAPGGGNQPQHF.